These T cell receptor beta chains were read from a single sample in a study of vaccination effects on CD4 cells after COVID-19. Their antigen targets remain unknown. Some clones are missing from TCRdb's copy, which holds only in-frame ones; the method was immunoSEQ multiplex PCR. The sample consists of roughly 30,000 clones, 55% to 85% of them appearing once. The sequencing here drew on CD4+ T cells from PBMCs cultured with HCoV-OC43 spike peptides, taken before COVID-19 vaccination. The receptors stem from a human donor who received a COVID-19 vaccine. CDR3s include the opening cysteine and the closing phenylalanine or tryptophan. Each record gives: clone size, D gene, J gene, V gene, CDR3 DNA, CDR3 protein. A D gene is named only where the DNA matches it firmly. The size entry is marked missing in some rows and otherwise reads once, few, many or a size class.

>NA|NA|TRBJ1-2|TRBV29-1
TGCAGCGTTGACATTGGCTCAAACCCAAACTATGGCTACACCTTC
CSVDIGSNPNYGYTF
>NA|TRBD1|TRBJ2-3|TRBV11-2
TGTGCCAGCAGCCCAGACAGGGCCAGCACAGATACGCAGTATTTT
CASSPDRASTDTQYF
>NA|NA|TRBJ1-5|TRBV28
TGTGCCAGCAGTTTAATGGGAGGGGGAAGCAATCAGCCCCAGCATTTT
CASSLMGGGSNQPQHF
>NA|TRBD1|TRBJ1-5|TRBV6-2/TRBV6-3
TGTGCCAGCAGTTATTCCAGGACAGGGGGCGCCTACGGGCATTTT
CASSYSRTGGAYGHF
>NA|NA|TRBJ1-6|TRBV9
TGTGCCAGCAGTAAACCGGCTGCACCCCTCCACTTT
CASSKPAAPLHF
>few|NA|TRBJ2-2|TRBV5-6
TGTGCCAGCAGCTTCACAGGGCCGAACACCGGGGAGCTGTTTTTT
CASSFTGPNTGELFF
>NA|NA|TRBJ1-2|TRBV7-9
TGTGCCAGCAGTCCAGAGGGGGGGCTCCCTGGCTACACCTTC
CASSPEGGLPGYTF
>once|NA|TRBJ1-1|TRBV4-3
TGCGCCAGCAGCCGAGAGCGTGGAGTGAACACTGAAGCTTTCTTT
CASSRERGVNTEAFF
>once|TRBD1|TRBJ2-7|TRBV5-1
TGCGCCAGCAGCGCCGGGACAGGGGGCGGAATTGGCTACGAGCAGTACTTC
CASSAGTGGGIGYEQYF
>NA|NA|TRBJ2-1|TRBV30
TGTGCCTGGAACTGGAGACGGGGGAACAATGAGCAGTTCTTC
CAWNWRRGNNEQFF
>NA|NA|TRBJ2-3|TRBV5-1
TGCGCCAGCAGCTTTATACAGGGAGATACGCAGTATTTT
CASSFIQGDTQYF
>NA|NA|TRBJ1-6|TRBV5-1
TGCGCCAGCAGCAGAAGCGGGGTGCTCTATAATTCACCCCTCCACTTT
CASSRSGVLYNSPLHF
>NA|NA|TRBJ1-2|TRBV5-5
TGTGCCACCGACGTCGGGGCCTATGGCTACACCTTC
CATDVGAYGYTF
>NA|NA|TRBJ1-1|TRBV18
TGTGCCAGCTCACCAGATAGTGGGGGCACTGAAGCTTTCTTT
CASSPDSGGTEAFF
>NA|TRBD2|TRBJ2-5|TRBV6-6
TGTGCCAGCAGTGCGGGACTAGCGGGGGCAGAGACCCAGTACTTC
CASSAGLAGAETQYF
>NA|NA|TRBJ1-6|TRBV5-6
TGTGCCAGCAGCTTAGGGCCGGGAGGGTCGGATTCACCCCTCCACTTT
CASSLGPGGSDSPLHF
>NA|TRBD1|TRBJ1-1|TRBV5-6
TGTGCCAGCAGCCTGACCCCGACAGGGCTTGGGACGGGGGCTTTCTTT
CASSLTPTGLGTGAFF
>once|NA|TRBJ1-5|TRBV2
TGTGCCAGCAGTGACGGGGTCGGCCAGCCCCAGCATTTT
CASSDGVGQPQHF
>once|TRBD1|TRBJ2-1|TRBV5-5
TGTGCCAGCAGCTTGAACAGGGGTTCCTACAATGAGCAGTTCTTC
CASSLNRGSYNEQFF
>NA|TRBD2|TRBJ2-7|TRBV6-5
TGTGCCAGCAGTTACTCCCAACGCGGGGGGCAGTACTTC
CASSYSQRGGQYF
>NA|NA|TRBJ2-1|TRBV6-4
TGTGCCAGCAGAGGGCCATACAATGAGCAGTTCTTC
CASRGPYNEQFF
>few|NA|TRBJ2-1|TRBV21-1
TGTGCCAGCAGCACAACTCCGGGACAGGGATGTGAGCAGTTCTTC
CASSTTPGQGCEQFF
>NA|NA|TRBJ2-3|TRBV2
TGTGCCAGCAGTGACATACAGCGCGTTACAGATACGCAGTATTTT
CASSDIQRVTDTQYF
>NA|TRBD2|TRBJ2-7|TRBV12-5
TGTGCTAGTGGTTTGGGAGCGGGGGACCCCTCCTACGAGCAGTACTTC
CASGLGAGDPSYEQYF
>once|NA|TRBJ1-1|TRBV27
TGTGCCAGCAGTTTATCGGGGGAAATGAACACTGAAGCTTTCTTT
CASSLSGEMNTEAFF
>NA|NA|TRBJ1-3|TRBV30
TGTGCCTGGAGTGTAATACGGGGTTCTGGAAACACCATATATTTT
CAWSVIRGSGNTIYF
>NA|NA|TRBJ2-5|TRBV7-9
TGTGCCAGCAGCCGACCGGGACCAACCGAAGAGACCCAGTACTTC
CASSRPGPTEETQYF
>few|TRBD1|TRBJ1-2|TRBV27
TGTGCCAGCAGTTTATCGGGACAGGGAGGGTATGGCTACACCTTC
CASSLSGQGGYGYTF
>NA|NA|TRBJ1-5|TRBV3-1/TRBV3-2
TGTGCCAGCAGCCTCCAGGGGACTCAGCCCCAGCATTTT
CASSLQGTQPQHF
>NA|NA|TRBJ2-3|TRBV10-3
TGTGCCATCAGTGAGCCTGCAGGGGCGGCAGATACGCAGTATTTT
CAISEPAGAADTQYF
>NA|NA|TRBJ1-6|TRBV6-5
TGTGCCAGCAGTTACTCGGGGGGCAGCATTTCACCCCTCCACTTT
CASSYSGGSISPLHF
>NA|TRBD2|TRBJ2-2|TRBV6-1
TGTGCCAGCAGTGAAGGAGGGAGGGGCACCGGGGAGCTGTTTTTT
CASSEGGRGTGELFF
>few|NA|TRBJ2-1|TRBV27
TGTGCCAGCAGTTTAGAACACTTCAGTGAGCAGTTCTTC
CASSLEHFSEQFF
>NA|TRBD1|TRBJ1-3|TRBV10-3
TGTGCCATCAGTGGGACAGGGCATTCGGGGGGAAACACCATATATTTT
CAISGTGHSGGNTIYF
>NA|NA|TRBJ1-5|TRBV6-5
TGTGCCAGCAGTTATGCCGACCGAGGGCTAAATCAGCCCCAGCATTTT
CASSYADRGLNQPQHF
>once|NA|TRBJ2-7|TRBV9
TGTGCCAGCAGCGTCTCGGGAAGTACCTCCGAGCAGTACTTC
CASSVSGSTSEQYF
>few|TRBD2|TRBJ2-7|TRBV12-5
TGTGCTAGTGGTTTCCGCCCAACTTTCGGGGCGGGGGGACTTACCTACGAGCAGTACTTC
CASGFRPTFGAGGLTYEQYF
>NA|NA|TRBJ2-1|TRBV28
TGTGCCAGCAGTTCAACTCGACTGCTTCTTTCCTACAATGAGCAGTTCTTC
CASSSTRLLLSYNEQFF
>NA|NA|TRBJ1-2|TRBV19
TGTGCCAGTAGCCAGGATTTCAACTATGGCTACACCTTC
CASSQDFNYGYTF
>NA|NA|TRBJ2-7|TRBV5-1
TGCGCCAGCAGCTCCGGGGGTAGCGCCGTTCTGGAGCAGTACTTC
CASSSGGSAVLEQYF
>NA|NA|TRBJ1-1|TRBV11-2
TGTGCCAGCAGCTTAGCCAGTCCCTTGAACACTGAAGCTTTCTTT
CASSLASPLNTEAFF
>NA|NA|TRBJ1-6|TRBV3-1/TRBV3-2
TGTGCCAGCAGCCAAGAATACCCGAAGGTGCCTTCACCCCTCCACTTT
CASSQEYPKVPSPLHF
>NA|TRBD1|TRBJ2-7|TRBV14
TGTGCCAGCAGCCAATTCGCAGGGGGAGAGCAGTACTTC
CASSQFAGGEQYF
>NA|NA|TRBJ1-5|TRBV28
TGTGCCAGCAGTTCCTCACTCCAGCCCCAGCATTTT
CASSSSLQPQHF
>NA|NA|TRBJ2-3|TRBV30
TGTGCCTGGAAACTGACAGGTGATGGGGCAGATACGCAGTATTTT
CAWKLTGDGADTQYF